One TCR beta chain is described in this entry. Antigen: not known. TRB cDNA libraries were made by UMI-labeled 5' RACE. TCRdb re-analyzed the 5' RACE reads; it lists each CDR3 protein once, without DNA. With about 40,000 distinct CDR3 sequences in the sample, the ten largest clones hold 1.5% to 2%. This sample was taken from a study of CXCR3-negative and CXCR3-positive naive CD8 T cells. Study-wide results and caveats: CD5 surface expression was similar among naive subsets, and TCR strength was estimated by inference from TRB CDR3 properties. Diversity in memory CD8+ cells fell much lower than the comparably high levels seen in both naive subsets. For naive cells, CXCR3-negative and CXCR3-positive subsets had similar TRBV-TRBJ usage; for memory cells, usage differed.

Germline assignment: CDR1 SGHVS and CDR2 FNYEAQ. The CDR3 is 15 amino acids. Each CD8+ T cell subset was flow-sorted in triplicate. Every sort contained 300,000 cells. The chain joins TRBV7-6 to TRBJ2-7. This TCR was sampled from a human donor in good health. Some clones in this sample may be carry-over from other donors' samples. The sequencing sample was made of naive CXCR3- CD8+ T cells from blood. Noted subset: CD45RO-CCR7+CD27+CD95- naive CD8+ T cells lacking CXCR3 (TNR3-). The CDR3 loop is CASSLTRQASYEQYF.